This T cell receptor beta chain derives from a study of blood T cell repertoires in COVID-19. In germline, CDR1 is MNHEY, CDR2 SMNVEV (reference sequence). The CDR3 consists of 16 residues. The V segment lost 5 bases and the J segment 2 bases; nucleotides outside the gene matches: 4. Some clones are missing from TCRdb's copy, which holds only in-frame ones; the method was immunoSEQ multiplex PCR. This table holds 100,000 or so clones, over 75% found once. Sequences were obtained from peripheral blood. The genes are TRBV27 and TRBJ2-2; 11 nucleotides align to TRBD2. The sequence was obtained from a woman aged 80 or over with acute or convalescent COVID-19. CDR3 sequence reads: CASSGGTSGNTGELFF. DNA of the CDR3: TGTGCCAGCAGTGGGGGGACTAGCGGTAACACCGGGGAGCTGTTTTTT.